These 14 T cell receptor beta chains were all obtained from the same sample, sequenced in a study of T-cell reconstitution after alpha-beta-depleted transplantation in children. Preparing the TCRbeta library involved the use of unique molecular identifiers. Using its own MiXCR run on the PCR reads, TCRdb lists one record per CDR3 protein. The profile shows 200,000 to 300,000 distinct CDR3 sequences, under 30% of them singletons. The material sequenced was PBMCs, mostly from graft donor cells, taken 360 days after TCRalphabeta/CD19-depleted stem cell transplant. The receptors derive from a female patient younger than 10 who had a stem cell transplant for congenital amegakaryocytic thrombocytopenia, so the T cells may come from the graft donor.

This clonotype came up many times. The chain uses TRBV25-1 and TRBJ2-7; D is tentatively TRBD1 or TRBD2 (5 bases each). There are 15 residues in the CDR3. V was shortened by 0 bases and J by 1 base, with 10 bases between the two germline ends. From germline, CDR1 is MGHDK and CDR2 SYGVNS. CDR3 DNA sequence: TGTGCCAGCAGTGAATACAGGGAGAGTTCCTACGAGCAGTACTTC. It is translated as CASSEYRESSYEQYF.

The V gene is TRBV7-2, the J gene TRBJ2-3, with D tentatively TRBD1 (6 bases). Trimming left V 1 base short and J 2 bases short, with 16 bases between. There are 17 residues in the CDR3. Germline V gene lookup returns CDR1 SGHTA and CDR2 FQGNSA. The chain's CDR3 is CASSLGPTGPLTDTQYF. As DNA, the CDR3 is TGTGCCAGCAGCTTAGGCCCCACAGGGCCCCTCACAGATACGCAGTATTTT.

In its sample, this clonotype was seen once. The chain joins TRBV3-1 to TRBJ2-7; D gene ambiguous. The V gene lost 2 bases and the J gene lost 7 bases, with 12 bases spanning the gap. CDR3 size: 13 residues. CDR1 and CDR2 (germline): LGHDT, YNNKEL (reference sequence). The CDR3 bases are TGTGCCAGCAGCCAACAGGCAGGCACGGAGCAGTACTTC. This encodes CASSQQAGTEQYF.

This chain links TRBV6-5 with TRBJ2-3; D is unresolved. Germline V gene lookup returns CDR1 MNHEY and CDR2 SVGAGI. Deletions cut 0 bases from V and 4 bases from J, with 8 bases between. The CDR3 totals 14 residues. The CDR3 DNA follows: TGTGCCAGCAGTTACTCGAAACTACCAGATACGCAGTATTTT. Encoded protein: CASSYSKLPDTQYF.

The CDR3 bases are TGCGCCAGCAGCTTGTCGGTAGAGTCCTACAATGAGCAGTTCTTC. Translated, it gives CASSLSVESYNEQFF. The rearrangement links TRBV5-1 to TRBJ2-1, with unresolved D. Germline V gene data show CDR1 as SGHRS and CDR2 as YFSETQ. With 1 base removed from V and 1 base from J, the gap between germline ends came to 9 bases. The CDR3 runs to 15 residues. The full variable domain, with the rest looked up from reference TRBV5-1 and TRBJ2-1, is KAGVTQTPRYLIKTRGQQVTLSCSPISGHRSVSWYQQTPGQGLQFLFEYFSETQRNKGNFPGRFSGRQFSNSRSEMNVSTLELGDSALYLCASSLSVESYNEQFFGPGTRLTVL.

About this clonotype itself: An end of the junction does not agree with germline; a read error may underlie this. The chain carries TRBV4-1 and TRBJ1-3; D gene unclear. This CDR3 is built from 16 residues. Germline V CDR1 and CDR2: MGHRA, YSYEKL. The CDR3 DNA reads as TGCGCCAGCAGCCAAGAGTCGGGTAACTCTGGAAACCCCATATATTTT. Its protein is CASSQESGNSGNPIYF.

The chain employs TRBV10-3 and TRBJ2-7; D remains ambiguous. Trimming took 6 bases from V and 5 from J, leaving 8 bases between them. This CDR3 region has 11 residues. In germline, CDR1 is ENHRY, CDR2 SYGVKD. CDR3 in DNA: TGTGCCATCAGAGCCTATGACGAGCAGTACTTC. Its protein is CAIRAYDEQYF.

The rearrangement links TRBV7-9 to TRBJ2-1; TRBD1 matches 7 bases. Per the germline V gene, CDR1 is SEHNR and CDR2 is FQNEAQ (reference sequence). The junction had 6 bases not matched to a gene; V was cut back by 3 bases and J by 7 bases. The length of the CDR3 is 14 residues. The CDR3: CASSFRDSRNEQFF. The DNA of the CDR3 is TGTGCCAGCAGCTTCCGGGACAGTCGGAATGAGCAGTTCTTC.

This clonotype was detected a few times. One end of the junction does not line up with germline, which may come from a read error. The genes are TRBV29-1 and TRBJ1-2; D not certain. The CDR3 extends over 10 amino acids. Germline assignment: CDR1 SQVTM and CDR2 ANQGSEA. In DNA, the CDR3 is TGCAGCGTCGAAGAATATGGCTACACCTTC. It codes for CSVEEYGYTF.

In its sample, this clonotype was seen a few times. In nucleotides, the CDR3 is TGCAGTGCTAGAGATACACAGGGTGGGTCCTACGAGCAGTACTTC. Translation gives CSARDTQGGSYEQYF. The genes are TRBV20-1 and TRBJ2-7; possible D gene TRBD1, 6 bases. Trimming left V 0 bases short and J 1 base short, with 13 bases between. The CDR3 consists of 15 residues. Germline CDR1 and CDR2: DFQATT and SNEGSKA (reference sequence).

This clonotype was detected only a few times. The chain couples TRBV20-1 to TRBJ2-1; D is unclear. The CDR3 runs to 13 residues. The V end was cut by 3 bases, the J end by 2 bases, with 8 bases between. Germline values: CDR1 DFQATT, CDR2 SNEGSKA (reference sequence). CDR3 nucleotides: TGCAGTGCTAGTAGGACGGCCTACAATGAGCAGTTCTTC. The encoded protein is CSASRTAYNEQFF.

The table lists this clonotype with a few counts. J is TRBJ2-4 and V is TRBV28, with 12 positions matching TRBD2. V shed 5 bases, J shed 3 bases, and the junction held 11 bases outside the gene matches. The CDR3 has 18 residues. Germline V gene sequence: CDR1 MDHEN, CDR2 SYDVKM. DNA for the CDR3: TGTGCCAGCAGTCCCCACTGGGGACTAGCGGGTCACAAAAACATTCAGTACTTC. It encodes CASSPHWGLAGHKNIQYF.

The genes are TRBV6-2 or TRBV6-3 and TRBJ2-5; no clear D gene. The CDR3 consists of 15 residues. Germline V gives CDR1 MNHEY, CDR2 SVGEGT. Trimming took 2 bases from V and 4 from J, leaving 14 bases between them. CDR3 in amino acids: CASSYLRVAPETQYF. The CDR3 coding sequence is TGTGCCAGCAGTTACCTTAGGGTCGCCCCAGAGACCCAGTACTTC.

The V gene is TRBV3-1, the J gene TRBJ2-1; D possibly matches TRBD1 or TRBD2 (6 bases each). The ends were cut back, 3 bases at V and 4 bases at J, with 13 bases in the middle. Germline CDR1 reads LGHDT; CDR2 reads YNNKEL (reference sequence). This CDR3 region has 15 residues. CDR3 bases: TGTGCCAGCAGCCAGTCCCGGGGGCCGTACAATGAGCAGTTCTTC. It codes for CASSQSRGPYNEQFF.